The 24 T cell receptor beta chains presented below share a single source sample, sequenced in a study of T cells in Graves' hyperthyroidism and ophthalmopathy. RNA transcripts yielded amplified TCR beta CDR3 regions. A first-round RT-PCR of the TCR CDR3 used the HTBI primer set. MiXCR was run by TCRdb on the multiplex PCR reads, yielding one entry per CDR3 protein. The sample has 550,000 to 700,000 distinct CDR3 sequences; around 45% are singletons. Sequences were obtained from peripheral blood or thyroid tissue (not recorded which). Receptor source: an adult woman with Graves' disease, either hyperthyroidism or ophthalmopathy (not recorded which).

Concerning this clonotype: The CDR3 does not close with the conserved phenylalanine or tryptophan, likely indicating a read error. The DNA is omitted, as the CDR3 cannot be located on it reliably, and the CDR3 follows TCRdb's listing. The chain combines TRBV7-9 with TRBJ1-3. The germline CDR1 and CDR2 sequences are SEHNR and FQNEAQ (reference sequence). Including both end residues, the CDR3 is 8 amino acids long. The CDR3 here is CASSTRAT.

The chain is built from TRBV15 and TRBJ2-7; 7 nucleotides match TRBD1. Germline V gene lookup returns CDR1 LNHNV and CDR2 YYDKDF (reference sequence). This CDR3 has 17 amino acids. Trimming removed 0 bases from V and 0 bases from J; junction bases left unmatched: 8. The CDR3 bases are TGTGCCACCAGCAGAGATTCAACAGGGGTGACCTCCTACGAGCAGTACTTC. Its translation is CATSRDSTGVTSYEQYF.

This rearrangement joins TRBV11-2 to TRBJ2-7; D assignment may be TRBD1 or TRBD2 (5 bases each). CDR1 and CDR2 (germline): SGHAT, FQNNGV. This CDR3 contains 16 residues. V lost 4 bases and J lost 4, with 20 bases in between. CDR3 DNA sequence: TGTGCCAGCAGCTCACCTCCCCGGGACGGAGCATACGAGCAGTACTTC. Translated: CASSSPPRDGAYEQYF.

This clonotype was counted at least ten times. The chain is built from TRBV4-1 and TRBJ2-2, with 11 bases matching TRBD2. With V trimmed by 3 bases and J by 4 bases, 1 base remained unmatched. The germline gives CDR1 MGHRA, CDR2 YSYEKL. The CDR3 has 15 residues. The CDR3 region is CASSQGLAVTGELFF. The DNA for the CDR3 is TGCGCCAGCAGCCAGGGACTAGCGGTCACCGGGGAGCTGTTTTTT.

This clonotype was observed at least ten times. V usage is TRBV5-4 and J usage is TRBJ1-3, with TRBD1 as a possible D gene (5 bases). V was cut by 0 bases and J by 6 bases, with 7 bases left in between. Per germline, CDR1 SGHNT and CDR2 YYREEE (reference sequence). This CDR3 comprises 13 residues. CDR3 residues: CASSLDRLNTIYF. CDR3 nucleotides: TGTGCCAGCAGCTTGGACAGGCTAAACACCATATATTTT.

The chain links TRBV15 to TRBJ1-3, with D possibly being TRBD1 (5 bases). Deletions cut 2 bases from V and 0 bases from J, with 5 bases between. The CDR3 spans 14 residues. The V gene's germline CDR1 is LNHNV and CDR2 YYDKDF (reference sequence). DNA of the CDR3: TGTGCCACCAGCAGAACAGGCTCTGGAAACACCATATATTTT. Translated: CATSRTGSGNTIYF.

This clonotype was recorded at least ten times. This chain uses TRBV20-1 with TRBJ1-1; TRBD1 matches 10 bases. The V and J ends lost 3 bases and 6 bases, in that order; junction bases with no gene match: 7. CDR1 and CDR2 (germline): DFQATT, SNEGSKA (reference sequence). The CDR3 has 14 amino acids. Here the CDR3 DNA reads TGCAGTGCTAGGTACCAGGACAGGGGGTCTGAAGCTTTCTTT. Residues: CSARYQDRGSEAFF.

This clonotype was picked up many times. The rearrangement joins TRBV6-6 to TRBJ1-5; 9 bases align to TRBD1. With 6 bases clipped from V and 3 bases from J, the junction kept 6 bases outside the gene matches. This CDR3 has 15 amino acids. From germline, CDR1 is MNHNY and CDR2 SVGAGI (reference sequence). CDR3: CASRLRDRVNQPQHF. The CDR3 DNA sequence: TGTGCCAGCAGACTTCGGGACAGGGTCAATCAGCCCCAGCATTTT.

This clonotype came up many times. The J gene is TRBJ1-5, the V gene TRBV7-6, with 9 bases fitting TRBD1. This CDR3 contains 17 residues. The trim removed 5 bases at V and 7 bases at J, leaving 15 bases unmatched. The V gene's germline CDR1 is SGHVS and CDR2 FNYEAQ. CDR3 sequence (DNA): TGTGCCAGCAGCCTAAATCCGGGGACAGGGAGAGACCAGCCCCAGCATTTT. Translated: CASSLNPGTGRDQPQHF.

A few counts support this clonotype. The chain combines TRBV29-1 with TRBJ2-6; no clear D gene. V was pared by 4 bases and J by 0 bases, with 7 bases between. From germline, CDR1 is SQVTM and CDR2 ANQGSEA. The CDR3 is 14 amino acids. The CDR3 loop is CSVGQTSGANVLTF. In DNA form, the CDR3 reads TGCAGCGTTGGGCAAACCTCTGGGGCCAACGTCCTGACTTTC.

Regarding this clonotype: With a much larger clone just one base away, this may be a read error. Given the absence of the conserved phenylalanine or tryptophan at the CDR3 end, a read error is likely. This chain uses TRBV4-1 with TRBJ2-7; 9 positions agree with TRBD2. CDR3 length equals 16 residues. V was pared by 3 bases and J by 0 bases, with 6 bases of the junction left unmatched. Germline V gene sequence: CDR1 MGHRA, CDR2 YSYEKL. The DNA for the CDR3 is TGCGCCAGCAGCCACGCGATAGCGGGAGACTCCTACGAGCAGTACCTC. Protein sequence: CASSHAIAGDSYEQYL.

Worth noting for this clonotype: The junction differs from germline at one of its ends, possibly a read error. The chain uses TRBV5-6 and TRBJ1-2; D remains ambiguous. This CDR3 has 15 residues. CDR1 is SGHDT and CDR2 is YYEEEE in the germline V gene. In DNA form, the CDR3 reads TGTGCCAGCGGCTTGTTCGCAGCAGGAAACTATGGCTACACCTTC. This gives the protein CASGLFAAGNYGYTF.

The genes are TRBV29-1 and TRBJ2-2, with D possibly matching TRBD2 (6 bases). The CDR3 extends over 14 amino acids. Germline CDR1 reads SQVTM; CDR2 reads ANQGSEA. V lost 0 bases to trimming and J lost 7 bases, with 12 bases between them. Here the CDR3 reads CSVEDLGLDGELFF. The CDR3 bases are TGCAGCGTTGAAGATCTGGGACTTGACGGGGAGCTGTTTTTT.

This clonotype was observed a few times. The rearrangement uses TRBV2 and TRBJ2-5; D remains unclear. Between the trimmed V and J ends, which lost 5 bases and 5 bases, there was a span of 15 bases. Germline V gene lookup returns CDR1 SNHLY and CDR2 FYNNEI. The CDR3 contains 14 residues. CDR3 residues: CASSFGPTWETQYF. The DNA of the CDR3 is TGTGCCAGCAGTTTCGGACCGACTTGGGAGACCCAGTACTTC.

The sample holds many counts of this clonotype. The CDR3 reads CASSQTGLAGIGETQYF. CDR3 DNA sequence: TGTGCCAGCAGCCAAACCGGACTAGCGGGAATCGGAGAGACCCAGTACTTC. The rearrangement joins TRBV3-1 to TRBJ2-5; 12 bases map to TRBD2. V lost 2 bases and J lost 4; bases outside the gene matches: 8. Germline V gene sequence: CDR1 LGHDT, CDR2 YNNKEL (reference sequence). The CDR3 spans 17 residues.

This clonotype was detected ten times or more. The chain joins TRBV5-1 to TRBJ1-6, with 8 bases matching TRBD1. Germline values: CDR1 SGHRS, CDR2 YFSETQ. Losses at the gene ends were 3 bases for V and 5 bases for J; bases not matched to a gene: 4. The CDR3 is 15 amino acids. The CDR3 DNA follows: TGCGCCAGCAGCTGGGGACAGGCCGATAATTCACCCCTCCACTTT. This codes for CASSWGQADNSPLHF.

There are many counts of this clonotype. The rearrangement uses TRBV11-2 and TRBJ2-2, with a possible D match to TRBD1 (6 bases). The CDR3 length is 15 residues. V was cut by 7 bases and J by 4 bases, with 16 bases left in between. Germline V gene data show CDR1 as SGHAT and CDR2 as FQNNGV. The CDR3 nucleotides read TGTGCCAGCATCGGACAGCCGGGTAGCACCGGGGAGCTGTTTTTT. It specifies CASIGQPGSTGELFF. Full variable domain (outside the CDR3, taken from reference TRBV11-2 and TRBJ2-2): EAGVAQSPRYKIIEKRQSVAFWCNPISGHATLYWYQQILGQGPKLLIQFQNNGVVDDSQLPKDRFSAERLKGVDSTLKIQPAKLEDSAVYLCASIGQPGSTGELFFGEGSRLTVL.

The CDR3 nucleotides are TGTGCCAGCAGCACCCCCCGTGGGACACTAAGTTCGAACACTGAAGCTTTCTTT. It yields the protein CASSTPRGTLSSNTEAFF. The chain combines TRBV11-1 with TRBJ1-1, with D tentatively TRBD1 (6 bases). The CDR3 is 18 residues long. Germline CDR1 SGHAT, CDR2 FQDESV (reference sequence). The V end lost 5 bases, the J end lost 1 base, and 23 bases lay between the germline ends.

The rearrangement joins TRBV20-1 to TRBJ2-5; 10 nucleotides line up with TRBD2. V gave up 4 bases and J gave up 5 bases; unmatched junction bases: 10. The germline V gene has CDR1 DFQATT and CDR2 SNEGSKA (reference sequence). The CDR3 extends over 15 amino acids. The CDR3 spells CSATPLAGDIETQYF. DNA of the CDR3: TGCAGTGCTACCCCCCTAGCGGGAGATATTGAGACCCAGTACTTC.

The chain links TRBV2 to TRBJ1-2; 7 bases align to TRBD1. The CDR3 runs to 13 residues. With 1 base clipped from V and 7 bases from J, the junction kept 3 bases outside the gene matches. CDR1 is SNHLY, CDR2 FYNNEI, per germline. CDR3 sequence (DNA): TGTGCCAGCAGTGAAGACAGGGGCGGTGGCTACACCTTC. Its protein is CASSEDRGGGYTF.

The table lists this clonotype with many counts. The genes are TRBV20-1 and TRBJ1-2, with D possibly TRBD1 on 6 matching bases. Germline CDR1 reads DFQATT; CDR2 reads SNEGSKA (reference sequence). Trimming shortened V by 1 base and J by 7 bases, and 13 bases separated the two germline ends. The CDR3 extends over 13 amino acids. CDR3 DNA sequence: TGCAGTGCTAGAGGGGAGTGGGGGGCTGGCTACACCTTC. It translates to CSARGEWGAGYTF.

This clonotype was detected ten times or more. The J gene is TRBJ2-7, the V gene TRBV11-2, with D possibly matching TRBD2 (5 bases). The CDR3 covers 15 residues. The V and J ends lost 1 base and 5 bases respectively, with 15 bases between them. Germline V lookup: CDR1 SGHAT, CDR2 FQNNGV. CDR3 sequence reads: CASSLAPPAGNEQYF. The DNA of the CDR3 is TGTGCCAGCAGCTTAGCACCCCCGGCCGGGAACGAGCAGTACTTC.

This clonotype was observed at least ten times. V and J are TRBV6-1 and TRBJ1-1; 7 bases map to TRBD1. J was trimmed by 1 base and V by 6 bases; bases with no gene match: 5. CDR1 and CDR2 (germline): MNHNS, SASEGT. The CDR3 loop spans 14 amino acids. The CDR3 loop reads CASRAGQKNTEAFF. The CDR3 nucleotides read TGTGCCAGCAGGGCGGGACAGAAGAACACTGAAGCTTTCTTT.

The rearrangement links TRBV7-9 to TRBJ2-7, with D possibly being TRBD2 (5 bases). Germline V gene data show CDR1 as SEHNR and CDR2 as FQNEAQ (reference sequence). This CDR3 has 14 amino acids. The V end was cut by 5 bases, the J end by 0 bases, with 11 bases between. The CDR3, as DNA: TGTGCCAGCAGCCATACGGGAACCTCCTACGAGCAGTACTTC. Its protein product is CASSHTGTSYEQYF.